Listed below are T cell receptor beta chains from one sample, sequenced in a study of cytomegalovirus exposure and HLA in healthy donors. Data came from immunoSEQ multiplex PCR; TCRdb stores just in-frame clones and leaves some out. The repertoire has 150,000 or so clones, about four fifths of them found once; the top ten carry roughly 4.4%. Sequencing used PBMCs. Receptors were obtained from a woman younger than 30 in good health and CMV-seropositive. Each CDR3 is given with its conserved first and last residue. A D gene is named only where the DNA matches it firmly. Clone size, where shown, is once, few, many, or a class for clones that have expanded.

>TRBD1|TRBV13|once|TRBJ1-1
TGTGCCAGCAGCATCAGACAGGGGGGAACTGAAGCTTTCTTT
CASSIRQGGTEAFF
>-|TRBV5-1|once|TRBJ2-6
TGCGCCAGCAGCTTGGGTTTAGGAGGGTCCAACGTCCTGACTTTC
CASSLGLGGSNVLTF
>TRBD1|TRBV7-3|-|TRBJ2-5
TGTGCCAGCAGCCCGAGCTGGACAGGGGAGCAAGAGACCCAGTACTTC
CASSPSWTGEQETQYF
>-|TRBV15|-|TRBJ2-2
TGTGCCACCAGCGGACTCCTCGGGGGTCAGATCGGGGAGCTGTTTTTT
CATSGLLGGQIGELFF
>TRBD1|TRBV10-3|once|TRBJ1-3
TGTGCCATCAGTGACCTAGGACAGGGTGGGTCCGGAAACACCATATATTTT
CAISDLGQGGSGNTIYF
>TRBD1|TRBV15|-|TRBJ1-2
TGTGCCACCAGCGCTTGGGACAGGGCTGATGGTGGCTATGGCTACACCTTC
CATSAWDRADGGYGYTF
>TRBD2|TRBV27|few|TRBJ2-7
TGTGCCAGCAGTTTAATTGGTAGCGGGGGGGCCTACGAGCAGTACTTC
CASSLIGSGGAYEQYF
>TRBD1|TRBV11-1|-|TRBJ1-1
TGTGCCAGCAGCTTAGCAACCGGGACAGGGACTGAAGCTTTCTTT
CASSLATGTGTEAFF
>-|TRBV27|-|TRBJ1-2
TGTGCCAGCAGTTTAGTGGCATCCAACTATGGCTACACCTTC
CASSLVASNYGYTF
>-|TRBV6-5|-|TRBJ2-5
-
CASSSSRTSVETQYF
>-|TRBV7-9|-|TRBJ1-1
TGTGCCAGCAGCTTAGCGGTCGGTGAAGCTTTCTTT
CASSLAVGEAFF
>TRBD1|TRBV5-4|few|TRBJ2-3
TGTGCCAGCAGCTTTCCGCAGGGGGCGAGCACAGATACGCAGTATTTT
CASSFPQGASTDTQYF
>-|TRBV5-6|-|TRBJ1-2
TGTGCCAGCACCCCAGGAGGGGTGGATGGCTACACCTTC
CASTPGGVDGYTF
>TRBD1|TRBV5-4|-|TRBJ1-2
TGTGCCAGCAGCTTGATTGGACAGGCGTACGGCTACACCTTC
CASSLIGQAYGYTF
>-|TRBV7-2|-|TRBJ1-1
TGTGCCAGCAGCTTTCGGGGGGTGAACACTGAAGCTTTCTTT
CASSFRGVNTEAFF
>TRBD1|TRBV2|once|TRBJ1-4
TGTGCCAGCAGTGAAGCGCGAGACAGGGGGCGGAAACCGGGGGATGAAAAACTGTTTTTT
CASSEARDRGRKPGDEKLFF
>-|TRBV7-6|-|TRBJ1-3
TGTGCCAGCAGCTTAGGCAACAGGGTGTTCGGAAACACCATATATTTT
CASSLGNRVFGNTIYF
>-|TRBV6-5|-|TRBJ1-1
TGTGCCAGCAGTTACTCGAACTTTAACACTGAAGCTTTCTTT
CASSYSNFNTEAFF
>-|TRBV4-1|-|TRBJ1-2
TGCGCCAGCAGCCAAGATATCCAGGCTGACTATGGCTACACCTTC
CASSQDIQADYGYTF
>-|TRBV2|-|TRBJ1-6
TGTGCCAGCAGTGAAATTCAGTTGGGAAGGGTGTTGGGATGGAGGGACTCACCCCTCCACTTT
CASSEIQLGRVLGWRDSPLHF
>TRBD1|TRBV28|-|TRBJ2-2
TGTGCCAGCAGTCAAGACAGGGCCAACACCGGGGAGCTGTTTTTT
CASSQDRANTGELFF
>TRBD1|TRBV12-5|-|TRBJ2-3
TGTGCTAGTGGTCCCCACAGGGGCCATTCCACAGATACGCAGTATTTT
CASGPHRGHSTDTQYF
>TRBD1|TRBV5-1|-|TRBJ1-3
TGCGCCAGCAGTTTGACAGGGCTGAGCTCTGGAAACACCATATATTTT
CASSLTGLSSGNTIYF
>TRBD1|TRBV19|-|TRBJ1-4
TGTGCCACCAACCGAGACAGGGGAAGTGAAAAACTGTTTTTT
CATNRDRGSEKLFF
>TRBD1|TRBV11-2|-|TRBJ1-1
TGTGCCAGCAGCTTAGGGGGGCAGGGGGCTGTTGAAGCTTTCTTT
CASSLGGQGAVEAFF
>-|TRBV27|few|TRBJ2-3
TGTGCCAGCAGTTTGGAACAGGGAGTCACAGATACGCAGTATTTT
CASSLEQGVTDTQYF
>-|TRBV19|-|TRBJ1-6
TGTGCCAGTAGTATCGTGAATTCACCCCTCCACTTT
CASSIVNSPLHF
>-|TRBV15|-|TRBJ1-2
TGTGCCACCAGCAGAGATGGGCGACCGTCGCCCGCTGGCTACACCTTC
CATSRDGRPSPAGYTF
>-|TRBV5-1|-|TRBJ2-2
TGCGCCAGCAGCCCCGTAAACACCGGGGAGCTGTTTTTT
CASSPVNTGELFF
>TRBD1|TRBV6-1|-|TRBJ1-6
TGTGCCAGCAGCGACAGGGACCGGCCACCCCTCCACTTT
CASSDRDRPPLHF
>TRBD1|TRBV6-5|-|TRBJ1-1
TGTGCCAGCAGTTTGGACAGGGATTTGGCTTTCTTT
CASSLDRDLAFF
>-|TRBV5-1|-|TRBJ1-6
TGCGCCAGCAGCTTGGTCCAGGGGCACCTCCACTTT
CASSLVQGHLHF
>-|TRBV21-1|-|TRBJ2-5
TGTGCCAGCAGCCCCTCTCGTAGCCTAGCGGGGGGGCCGGGGGAGACCCAGTACTTC
CASSPSRSLAGGPGETQYF
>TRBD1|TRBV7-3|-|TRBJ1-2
TGTGCCAGCAGCTCAGGGACAGGGGCTGATGGCTACACCTTC
CASSSGTGADGYTF
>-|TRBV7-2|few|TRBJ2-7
TGTGCCAGCAGCTTAGTTCAATATGGTGGCACCTACGAGCAGTACTTC
CASSLVQYGGTYEQYF
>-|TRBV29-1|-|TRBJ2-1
TGCAGCGCCGTAGTGGGGGGGCTCTCCTACAATGAGCAGTTCTTC
CSAVVGGLSYNEQFF
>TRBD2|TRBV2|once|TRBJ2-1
TGTGCCAGCAGGAGGGGACTAGCCGGGTACAATGAGCAGTTCTTC
CASRRGLAGYNEQFF
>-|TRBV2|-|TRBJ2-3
TGTGCCAGCAGTGAACCGATGCGGGGCACAGATACGCAGTATTTT
CASSEPMRGTDTQYF
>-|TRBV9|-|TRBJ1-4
TGTGCCAGCAGCGTGTCAGATTCTAATGAAAAACTGTTTTTT
CASSVSDSNEKLFF
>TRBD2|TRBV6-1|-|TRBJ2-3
TGTGCCAGCAGTGAAACGGGGGGGTATACCTACACAGATACGCAGTATTTT
CASSETGGYTYTDTQYF
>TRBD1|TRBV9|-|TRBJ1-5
TGTGCCAGCAGCGTAGGGACAGGGGCCTATCAGCCCCAGCATTTT
CASSVGTGAYQPQHF
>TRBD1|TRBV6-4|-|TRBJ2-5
TGTGCCAGCAGCCGGGACAGGGGTGAGACCCAGTACTTC
CASSRDRGETQYF